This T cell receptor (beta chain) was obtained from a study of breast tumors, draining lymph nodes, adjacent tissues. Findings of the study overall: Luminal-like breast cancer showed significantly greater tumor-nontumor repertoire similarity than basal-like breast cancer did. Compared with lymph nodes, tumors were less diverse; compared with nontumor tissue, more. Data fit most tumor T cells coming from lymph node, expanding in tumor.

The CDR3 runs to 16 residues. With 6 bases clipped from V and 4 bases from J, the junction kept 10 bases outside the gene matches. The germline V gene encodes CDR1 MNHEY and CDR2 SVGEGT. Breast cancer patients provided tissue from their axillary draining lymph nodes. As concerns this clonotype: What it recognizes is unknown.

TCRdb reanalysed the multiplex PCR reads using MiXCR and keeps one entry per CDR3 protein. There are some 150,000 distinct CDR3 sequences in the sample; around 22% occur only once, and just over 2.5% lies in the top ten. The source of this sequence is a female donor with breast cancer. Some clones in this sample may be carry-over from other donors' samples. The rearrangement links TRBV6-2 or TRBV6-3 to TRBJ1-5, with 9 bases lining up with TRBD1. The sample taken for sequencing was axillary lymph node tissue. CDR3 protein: CASSFRAGTGNQPQHF. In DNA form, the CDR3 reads TGTGCCAGCAGCTTTCGCGCGGGGACAGGGAATCAGCCCCAGCATTTT.